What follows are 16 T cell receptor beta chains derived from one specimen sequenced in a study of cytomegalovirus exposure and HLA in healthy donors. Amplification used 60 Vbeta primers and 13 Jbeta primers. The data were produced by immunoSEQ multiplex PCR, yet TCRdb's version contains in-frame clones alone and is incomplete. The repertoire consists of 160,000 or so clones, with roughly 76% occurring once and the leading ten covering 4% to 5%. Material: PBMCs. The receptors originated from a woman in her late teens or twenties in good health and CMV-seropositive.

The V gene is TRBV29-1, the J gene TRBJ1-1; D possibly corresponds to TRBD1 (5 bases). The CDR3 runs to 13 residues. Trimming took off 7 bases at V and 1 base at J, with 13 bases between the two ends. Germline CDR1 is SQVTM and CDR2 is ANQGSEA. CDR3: CSARDRPNTEAFF. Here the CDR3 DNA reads TGCAGCGCCCGAGACAGACCGAACACTGAAGCTTTCTTT.

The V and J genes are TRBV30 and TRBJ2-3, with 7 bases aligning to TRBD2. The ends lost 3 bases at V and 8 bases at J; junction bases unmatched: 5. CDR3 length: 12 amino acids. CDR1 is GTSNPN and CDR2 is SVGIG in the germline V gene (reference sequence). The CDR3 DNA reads TGTGCCTGGAGCCTCGGGGAGGGTACGCAGTATTTT. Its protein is CAWSLGEGTQYF.

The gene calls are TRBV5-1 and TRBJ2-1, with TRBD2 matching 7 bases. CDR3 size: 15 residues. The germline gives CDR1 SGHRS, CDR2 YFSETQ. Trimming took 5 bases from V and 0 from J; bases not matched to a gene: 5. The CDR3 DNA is TGCGCCAGCAGTTCGGGGGGTAGCTCCTACAATGAGCAGTTCTTC. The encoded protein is CASSSGGSSYNEQFF.

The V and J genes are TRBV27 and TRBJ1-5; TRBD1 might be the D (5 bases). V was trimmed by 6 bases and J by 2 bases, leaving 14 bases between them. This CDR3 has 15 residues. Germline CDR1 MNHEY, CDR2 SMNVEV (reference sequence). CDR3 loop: CASSSGLWGNQPQHF. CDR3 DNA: TGTGCCAGCAGCTCGGGACTCTGGGGCAATCAGCCCCAGCATTTT.

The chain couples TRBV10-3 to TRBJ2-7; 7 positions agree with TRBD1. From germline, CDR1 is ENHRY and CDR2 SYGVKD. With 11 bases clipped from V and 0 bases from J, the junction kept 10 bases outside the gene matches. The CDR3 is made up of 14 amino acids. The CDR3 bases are TGTGCCTCGAGCCCGGGACAGCCCTCCTACGAGCAGTACTTC. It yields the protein CASSPGQPSYEQYF.

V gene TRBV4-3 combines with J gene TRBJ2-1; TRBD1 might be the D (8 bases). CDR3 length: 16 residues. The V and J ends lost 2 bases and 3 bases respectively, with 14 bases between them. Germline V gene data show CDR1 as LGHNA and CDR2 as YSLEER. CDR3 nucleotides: TGCGCCAGCAGCCAATCCACAGGGGGGGTCTACAATGAGCAGTTCTTC. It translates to CASSQSTGGVYNEQFF.

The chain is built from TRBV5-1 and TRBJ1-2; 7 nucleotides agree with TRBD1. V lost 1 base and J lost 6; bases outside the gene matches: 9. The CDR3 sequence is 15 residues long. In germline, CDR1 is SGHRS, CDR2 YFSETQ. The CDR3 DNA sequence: TGCGCCAGCAGCTTGTCAGGCCCAGGGGGGCATGGCTACACCTTC. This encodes CASSLSGPGGHGYTF.

The CDR3 spells CASSVASGALLETQYF. CDR3 in DNA: TGTGCCAGCAGCGTAGCTAGCGGAGCCCTCCTTGAGACCCAGTACTTC. V gene TRBV9 combines with J gene TRBJ2-5; TRBD2 aligns across 7 bases. Per the germline V gene, CDR1 is SGDLS and CDR2 is YYNGEE. The CDR3 is 16 amino acids. V shed 0 bases, J shed 5 bases, and the junction held 10 bases outside the gene matches.

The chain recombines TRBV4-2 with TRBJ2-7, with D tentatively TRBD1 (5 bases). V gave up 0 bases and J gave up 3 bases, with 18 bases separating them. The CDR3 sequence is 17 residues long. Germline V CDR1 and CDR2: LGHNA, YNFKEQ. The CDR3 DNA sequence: TGTGCCAGCAGCCAAGATTTGCCTTGGCAGGGCGACTACGAGCAGTACTTC. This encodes CASSQDLPWQGDYEQYF.

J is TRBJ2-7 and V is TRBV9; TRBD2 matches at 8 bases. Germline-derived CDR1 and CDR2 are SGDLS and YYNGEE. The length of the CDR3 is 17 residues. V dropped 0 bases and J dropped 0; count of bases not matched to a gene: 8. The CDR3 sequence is CASSVAGGLESSYEQYF. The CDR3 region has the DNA TGTGCCAGCAGCGTAGCGGGGGGGCTAGAAAGCTCCTACGAGCAGTACTTC.

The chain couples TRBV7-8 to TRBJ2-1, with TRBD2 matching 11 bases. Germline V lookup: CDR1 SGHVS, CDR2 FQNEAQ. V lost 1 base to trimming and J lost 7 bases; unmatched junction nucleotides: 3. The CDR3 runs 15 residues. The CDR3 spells CASSLELAGVNEQFF. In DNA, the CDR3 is TGTGCCAGCAGCTTAGAACTAGCGGGGGTGAATGAGCAGTTCTTC.

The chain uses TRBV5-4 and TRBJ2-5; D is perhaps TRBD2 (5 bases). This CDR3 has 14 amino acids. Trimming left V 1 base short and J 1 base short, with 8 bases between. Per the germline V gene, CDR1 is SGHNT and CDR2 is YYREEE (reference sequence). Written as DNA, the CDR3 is TGTGCCAGCAGCTTGTCCGGGGTCCAAGAGACCCAGTACTTC. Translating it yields CASSLSGVQETQYF.

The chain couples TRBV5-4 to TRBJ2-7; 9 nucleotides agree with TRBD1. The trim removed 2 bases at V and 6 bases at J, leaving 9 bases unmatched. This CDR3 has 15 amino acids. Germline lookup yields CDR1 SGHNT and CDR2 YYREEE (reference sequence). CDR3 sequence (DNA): TGTGCCAGCAGCTTTAACCGGGACAGGGACTCCGAGCAGTACTTC. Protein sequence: CASSFNRDRDSEQYF.

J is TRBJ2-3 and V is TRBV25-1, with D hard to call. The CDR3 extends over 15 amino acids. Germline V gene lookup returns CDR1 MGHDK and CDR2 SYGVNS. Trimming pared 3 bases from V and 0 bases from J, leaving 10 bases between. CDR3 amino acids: CASSDYFGSTDTQYF. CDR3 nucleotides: TGTGCCAGCAGTGATTATTTCGGTAGCACAGATACGCAGTATTTT.

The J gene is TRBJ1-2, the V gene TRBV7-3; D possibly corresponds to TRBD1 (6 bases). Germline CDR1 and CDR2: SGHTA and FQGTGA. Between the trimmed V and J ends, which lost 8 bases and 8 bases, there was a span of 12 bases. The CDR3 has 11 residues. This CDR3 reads CASGAGAGYTF. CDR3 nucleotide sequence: TGTGCCAGCGGGGCAGGGGCGGGCTACACCTTC.

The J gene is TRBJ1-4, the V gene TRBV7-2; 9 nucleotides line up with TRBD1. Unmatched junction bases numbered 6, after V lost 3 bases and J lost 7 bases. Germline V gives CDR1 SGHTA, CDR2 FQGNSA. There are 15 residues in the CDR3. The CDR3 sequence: CASSFDRGFTEKLFF. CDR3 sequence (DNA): TGTGCCAGCAGCTTCGACAGGGGGTTTACTGAAAAACTGTTTTTT.